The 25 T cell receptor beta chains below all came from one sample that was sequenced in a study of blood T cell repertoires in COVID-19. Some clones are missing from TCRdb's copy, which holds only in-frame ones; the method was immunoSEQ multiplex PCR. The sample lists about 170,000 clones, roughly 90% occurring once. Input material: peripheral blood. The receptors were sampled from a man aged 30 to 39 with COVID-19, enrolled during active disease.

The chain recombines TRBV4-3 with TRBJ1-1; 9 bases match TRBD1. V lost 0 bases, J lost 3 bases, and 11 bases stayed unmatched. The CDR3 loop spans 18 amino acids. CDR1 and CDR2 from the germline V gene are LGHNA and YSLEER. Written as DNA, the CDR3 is TGCGCCAGCAGCCAAGATTTTGAGACAGGGGGGTTGGACACTGAAGCTTTCTTT. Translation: CASSQDFETGGLDTEAFF.

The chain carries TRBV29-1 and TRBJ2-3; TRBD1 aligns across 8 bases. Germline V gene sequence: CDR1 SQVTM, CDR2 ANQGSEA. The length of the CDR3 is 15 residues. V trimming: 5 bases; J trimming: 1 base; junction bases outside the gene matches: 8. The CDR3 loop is CSVRIGQGGTDTQYF. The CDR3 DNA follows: TGCAGCGTTCGAATTGGACAGGGTGGCACAGATACGCAGTATTTT.

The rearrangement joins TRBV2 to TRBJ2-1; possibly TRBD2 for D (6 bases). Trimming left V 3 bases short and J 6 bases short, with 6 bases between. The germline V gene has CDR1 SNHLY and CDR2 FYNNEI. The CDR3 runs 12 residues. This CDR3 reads CASSEGGNEQFF. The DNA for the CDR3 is TGTGCCAGCAGTGAGGGGGGCAATGAGCAGTTCTTC.

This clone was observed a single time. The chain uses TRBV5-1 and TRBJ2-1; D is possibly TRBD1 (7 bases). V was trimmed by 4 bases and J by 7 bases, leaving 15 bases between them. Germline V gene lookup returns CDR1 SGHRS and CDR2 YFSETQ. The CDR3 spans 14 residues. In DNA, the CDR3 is TGCGCCAGCAGCGTCCAGGGGGGTAATAATGAGCAGTTCTTC. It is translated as CASSVQGGNNEQFF.

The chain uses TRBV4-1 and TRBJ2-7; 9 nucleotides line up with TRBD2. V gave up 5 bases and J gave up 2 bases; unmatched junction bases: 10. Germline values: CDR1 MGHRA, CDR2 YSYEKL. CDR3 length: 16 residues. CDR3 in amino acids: CASSVRLAARTYEQYF. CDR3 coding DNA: TGCGCCAGCAGCGTCCGACTAGCGGCTCGTACCTACGAGCAGTACTTC.

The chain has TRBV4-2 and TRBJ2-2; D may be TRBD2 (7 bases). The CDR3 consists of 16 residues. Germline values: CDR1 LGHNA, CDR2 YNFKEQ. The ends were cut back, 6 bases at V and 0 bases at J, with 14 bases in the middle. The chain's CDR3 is CASRGGRGSNTGELFF. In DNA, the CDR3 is TGTGCCAGCAGGGGGGGGCGGGGCTCGAACACCGGGGAGCTGTTTTTT.

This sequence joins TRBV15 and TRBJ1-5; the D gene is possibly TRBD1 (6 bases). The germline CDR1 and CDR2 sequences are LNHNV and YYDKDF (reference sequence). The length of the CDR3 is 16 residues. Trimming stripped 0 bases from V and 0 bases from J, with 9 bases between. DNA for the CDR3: TGTGCCACCAGCAGAGATCAGGGGTATAGCAATCAGCCCCAGCATTTT. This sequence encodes CATSRDQGYSNQPQHF.

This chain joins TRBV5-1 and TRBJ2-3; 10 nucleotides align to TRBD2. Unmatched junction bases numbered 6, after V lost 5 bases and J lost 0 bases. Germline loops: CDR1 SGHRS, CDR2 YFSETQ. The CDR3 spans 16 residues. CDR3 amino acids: CASSSTSGPSTDTQYF. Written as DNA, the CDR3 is TGCGCCAGCAGTTCGACTAGCGGGCCCAGCACAGATACGCAGTATTTT.

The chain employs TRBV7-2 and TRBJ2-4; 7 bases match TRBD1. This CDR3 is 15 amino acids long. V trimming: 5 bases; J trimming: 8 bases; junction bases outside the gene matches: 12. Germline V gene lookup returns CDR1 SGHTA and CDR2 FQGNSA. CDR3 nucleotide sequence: TGTGCCAGCAGCCCGATAGGGGGCGCATTATACATTCAGTACTTC. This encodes CASSPIGGALYIQYF. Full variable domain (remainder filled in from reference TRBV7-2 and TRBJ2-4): GAGVSQSPSNKVTEKGKDVELRCDPISGHTALYWYRQSLGQGLEFLIYFQGNSAPDKSGLPSDRFSAERTGGSVSTLTIQRTQQEDSAVYLCASSPIGGALYIQYFGAGTRLSVL.

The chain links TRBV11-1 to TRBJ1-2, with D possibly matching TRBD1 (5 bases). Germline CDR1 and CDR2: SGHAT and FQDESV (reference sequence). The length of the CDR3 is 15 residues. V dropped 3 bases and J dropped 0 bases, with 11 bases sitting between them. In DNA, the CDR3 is TGTGCCAGCAGCTTGCGACAGTCGTCTAACTATGGCTACACCTTC. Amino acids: CASSLRQSSNYGYTF.

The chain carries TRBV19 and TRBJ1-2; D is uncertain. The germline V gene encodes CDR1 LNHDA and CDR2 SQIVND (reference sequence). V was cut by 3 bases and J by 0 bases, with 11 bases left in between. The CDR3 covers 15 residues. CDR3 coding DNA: TGTGCCAGTAGTATCTCCGGTTCTGCTAACTATGGCTACACCTTC. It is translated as CASSISGSANYGYTF.

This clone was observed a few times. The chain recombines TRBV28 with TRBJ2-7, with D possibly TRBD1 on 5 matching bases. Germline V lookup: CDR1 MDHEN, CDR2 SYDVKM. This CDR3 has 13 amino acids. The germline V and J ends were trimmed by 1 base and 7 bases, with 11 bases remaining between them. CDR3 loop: CASSLLKGWEQYF. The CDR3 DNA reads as TGTGCCAGCAGTTTATTAAAGGGGTGGGAGCAGTACTTC.

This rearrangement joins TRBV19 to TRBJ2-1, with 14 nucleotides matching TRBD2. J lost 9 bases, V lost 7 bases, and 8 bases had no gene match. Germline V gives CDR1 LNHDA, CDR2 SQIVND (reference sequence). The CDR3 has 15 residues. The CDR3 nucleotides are TGTGCCAGTACCACGGGACTAGCGGGAGCGGTTGAGCAGTTCTTC. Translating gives CASTTGLAGAVEQFF.

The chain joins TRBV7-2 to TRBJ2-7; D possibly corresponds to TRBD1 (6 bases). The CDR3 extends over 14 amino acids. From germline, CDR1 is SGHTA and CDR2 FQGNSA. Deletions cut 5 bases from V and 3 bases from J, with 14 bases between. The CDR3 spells CASSVITQGYEQYF. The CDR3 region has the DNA TGTGCCAGCAGCGTAATTACACAGGGCTACGAGCAGTACTTC.

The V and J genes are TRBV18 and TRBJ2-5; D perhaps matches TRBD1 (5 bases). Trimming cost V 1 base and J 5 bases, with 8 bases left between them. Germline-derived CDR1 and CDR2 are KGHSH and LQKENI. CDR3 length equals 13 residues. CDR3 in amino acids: CASSPQGVETQYF. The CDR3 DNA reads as TGTGCCAGCTCACCACAAGGGGTCGAGACCCAGTACTTC.

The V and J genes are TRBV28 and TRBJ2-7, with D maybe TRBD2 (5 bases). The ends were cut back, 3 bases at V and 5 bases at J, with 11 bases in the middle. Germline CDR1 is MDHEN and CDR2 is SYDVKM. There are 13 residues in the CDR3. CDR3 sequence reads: CASSFGTGNEQYF. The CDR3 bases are TGTGCCAGCAGTTTCGGTACGGGAAACGAGCAGTACTTC.

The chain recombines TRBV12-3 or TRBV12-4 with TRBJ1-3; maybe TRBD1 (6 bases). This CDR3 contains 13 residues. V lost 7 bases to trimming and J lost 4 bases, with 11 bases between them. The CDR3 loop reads CASTWTEGNTIYF. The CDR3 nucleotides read TGTGCCAGCACCTGGACAGAAGGAAACACCATATATTTT.

CDR3 coding DNA: TGCGCCAGCAGCCAAGATCCTGGAGACAGAAGCACCCATAGCAATCAGCCCCAGCATTTT. It translates to CASSQDPGDRSTHSNQPQHF. The chain is built from TRBV4-1 and TRBJ1-5, with a weak D call TRBD1 (5 bases). The CDR3 runs 20 residues. V was clipped by 0 bases and J by 0 bases, with 21 bases between them. From germline, CDR1 is MGHRA and CDR2 YSYEKL.

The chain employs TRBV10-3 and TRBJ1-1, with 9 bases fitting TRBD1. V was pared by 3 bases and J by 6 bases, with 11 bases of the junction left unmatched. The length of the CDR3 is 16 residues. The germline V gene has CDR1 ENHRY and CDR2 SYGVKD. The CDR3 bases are TGTGCCATCAGTGAACCTTCCGGGACAGGGAAGCCTGAAGCTTTCTTT. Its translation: CAISEPSGTGKPEAFF.

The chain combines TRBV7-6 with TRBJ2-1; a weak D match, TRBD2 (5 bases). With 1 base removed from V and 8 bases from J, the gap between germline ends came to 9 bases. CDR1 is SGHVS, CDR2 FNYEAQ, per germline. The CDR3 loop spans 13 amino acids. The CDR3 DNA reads TGTGCCAGCAGCTTAGAGGCCGGGGATGAGCAGTTCTTC. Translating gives CASSLEAGDEQFF. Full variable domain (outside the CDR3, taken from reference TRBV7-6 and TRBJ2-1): GAGVSQSPRYKVTKRGQDVALRCDPISGHVSLYWYRQALGQGPEFLTYFNYEAQQDKSGLPNDRFSAERPEGSISTLTIQRTEQRDSAMYRCASSLEAGDEQFFGPGTRLTVL.

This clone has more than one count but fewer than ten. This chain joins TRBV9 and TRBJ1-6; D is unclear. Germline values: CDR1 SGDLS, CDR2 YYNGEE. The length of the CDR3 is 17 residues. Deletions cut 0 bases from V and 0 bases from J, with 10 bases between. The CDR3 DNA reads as TGTGCCAGCAGCGTAGAAGGAGGGAGCTCCTATAATTCACCCCTCCACTTT. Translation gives CASSVEGGSSYNSPLHF.

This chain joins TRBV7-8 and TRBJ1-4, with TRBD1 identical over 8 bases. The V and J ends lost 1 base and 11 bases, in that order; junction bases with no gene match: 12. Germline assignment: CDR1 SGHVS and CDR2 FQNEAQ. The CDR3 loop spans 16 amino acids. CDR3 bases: TGTGCCAGCAGCTTAGGGACCTTGACAGGGGCTGGGAAACTGTTTTTT. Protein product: CASSLGTLTGAGKLFF.

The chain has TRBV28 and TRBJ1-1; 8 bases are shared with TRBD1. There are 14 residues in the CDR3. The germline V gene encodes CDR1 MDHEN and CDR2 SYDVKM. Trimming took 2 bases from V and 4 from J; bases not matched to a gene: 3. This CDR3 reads CASSLLTGGTEAFF. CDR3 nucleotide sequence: TGTGCCAGCAGTTTACTTACAGGGGGCACTGAAGCTTTCTTT.

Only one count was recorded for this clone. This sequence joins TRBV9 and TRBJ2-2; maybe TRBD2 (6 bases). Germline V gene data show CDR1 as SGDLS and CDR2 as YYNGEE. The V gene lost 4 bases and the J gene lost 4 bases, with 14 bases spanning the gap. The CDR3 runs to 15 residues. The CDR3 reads CASSPRGSGTGELFF. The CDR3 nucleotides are TGTGCCAGCAGCCCCCGGGGTAGCGGCACCGGGGAGCTGTTTTTT. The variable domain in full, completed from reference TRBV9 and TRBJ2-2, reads DSGVTQTPKHLITATGQRVTLRCSPRSGDLSVYWYQQSLDQGLQFLIQYYNGEERAKGNILERFSAQQFPDLHSELNLSSLELGDSALYFCASSPRGSGTGELFFGEGSRLTVL.

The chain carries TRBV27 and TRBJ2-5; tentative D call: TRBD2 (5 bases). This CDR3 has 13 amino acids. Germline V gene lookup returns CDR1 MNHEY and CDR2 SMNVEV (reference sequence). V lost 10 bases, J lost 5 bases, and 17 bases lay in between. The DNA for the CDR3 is TGTGCCACTAGGAGAGGGCGTACGGAGACCCAGTACTTC. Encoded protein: CATRRGRTETQYF.